Listed here are 14 T cell receptor beta chains from one sample, sequenced in a study of Ad26.COV2.S vaccination and SARS-CoV-2 variants. Treatment given: 19 received Ad26.COV2.S at low or high dose, single or two shots; several received placebo; per-sample allocation not given. After the first vaccine or placebo injection, samples were drawn on day 63. Libraries were prepared by immunoSEQ multiplex PCR; TCRdb keeps only in-frame clonotypes and omits some of them. Altogether roughly 380,000 clones are present, around 86% being singletons, with the ten largest covering around 3.7%. Sequencing used peripheral blood, obtained in a trial of Ad26.COV2.S vaccine versus placebo. These receptors all come from a person between 18 and 60 years old who received the Ad26.COV2.S COVID-19 vaccine or a placebo.

The chain couples TRBV5-4 to TRBJ2-6; unclear D gene. Trimming took 9 bases from V and 1 from J, leaving 8 bases between them. CDR1 SGHNT and CDR2 YYREEE come from the germline V gene (reference sequence). There are 13 residues in the CDR3. This CDR3 is CANSNSGANVLTF. The CDR3 nucleotides are TGTGCCAATTCGAATTCTGGGGCCAACGTCCTGACTTTC.

This clone was detected a few times. Distinct nucleotide sequences in the sample also encode this CDR3. V and J are TRBV9 and TRBJ1-2; D is uncertain. Germline CDR1 reads SGDLS; CDR2 reads YYNGEE. Trimming pared 0 bases from V and 2 bases from J, leaving 8 bases between. This CDR3 region has 14 residues. The CDR3 DNA sequence: TGTGCCAGCAGCGTAGGGGTAGCCAACTATGGCTACACCTTC. Protein: CASSVGVANYGYTF. Supplemented by reference TRBV9 and TRBJ1-2, the full variable domain reads DSGVTQTPKHLITATGQRVTLRCSPRSGDLSVYWYQQSLDQGLQFLIQYYNGEERAKGNILERFSAQQFPDLHSELNLSSLELGDSALYFCASSVGVANYGYTFGSGTRLTVV.

CDR3: CASSLRGQGTYEQYF. The CDR3 DNA follows: TGTGCCAGCAGCTTGAGGGGACAGGGAACCTACGAGCAGTACTTC. V is TRBV5-5 and J is TRBJ2-7, with 9 bases fitting TRBD1. Germline CDR1 is SGHKS and CDR2 is YYEKEE (reference sequence). CDR3 size: 15 residues. The V gene end was trimmed by 1 base and the J gene end by 2 bases; junction bases not matched to a gene: 4.

This clone was seen once. The chain is built from TRBV18 and TRBJ1-6, with D perhaps matching TRBD1 (5 bases). Germline V lookup: CDR1 KGHSH, CDR2 LQKENI. Trimming removed 6 bases from V and 11 bases from J, with 14 bases in between. The CDR3 loop spans 13 amino acids. The CDR3: CASSSGGGTPLHF. The CDR3 coding sequence is TGTGCCAGCTCGAGCGGTGGGGGTACACCCCTCCACTTT.

The rearrangement joins TRBV6-1 to TRBJ1-2; no clear D gene. Germline V gives CDR1 MNHNS, CDR2 SASEGT. Trimming pared 2 bases from V and 0 bases from J, leaving 16 bases between. CDR3 length: 17 amino acids. The DNA of the CDR3 is TGTGCCAGCAGTGAAAGTCCGAGGTTCGAAGCTAACTATGGCTACACCTTC. Its translation: CASSESPRFEANYGYTF.

The count of this clone is one. The chain recombines TRBV2 with TRBJ2-1; 9 bases match TRBD2. This CDR3 has 15 amino acids. The V gene end was trimmed by 3 bases and the J gene end by 8 bases; junction bases not matched to a gene: 8. CDR1 is SNHLY and CDR2 is FYNNEI in the germline V gene. CDR3 sequence: CASSDRAGGRYEQFF. The CDR3 region has the DNA TGTGCCAGCAGTGACCGAGCGGGGGGCAGGTATGAGCAGTTCTTC.

This clone was picked up one time. The gene calls are TRBV12-2 and TRBJ1-5. TRBV12-2 corresponds to a pseudogene. The CDR3 runs to 18 residues. The CDR3 spells CASRLALWGRGFNQPQHF. CDR3 DNA: TGTGCAAGTCGCTTAGCGCTATGGGGGAGGGGTTTCAATCAGCCCCAGCATTTT.

The chain employs TRBV2 and TRBJ2-7; 10 nucleotides match TRBD1. The CDR3 spans 15 residues. Germline CDR1 reads SNHLY; CDR2 reads FYNNEI. Trimming at V came to 7 bases and at J to 1 base, leaving 7 bases not matched to a gene. CDR3 nucleotides: TGTGCCAGCACCCCCCGGGACAGGGGATCCTACGAGCAGTACTTC. As protein: CASTPRDRGSYEQYF.

This sequence joins TRBV4-3 and TRBJ2-1; 11 positions match TRBD2. CDR1 LGHNA and CDR2 YSLEER come from the germline V gene. After removal of 4 bases from V and 6 bases from J, the junction contained 8 bases not matched to a gene. This CDR3 is 16 amino acids long. The CDR3 spells CASSRIAGGRGNEQFF. CDR3 nucleotides: TGCGCCAGCAGCCGAATAGCGGGGGGGCGAGGCAATGAGCAGTTCTTC.

V usage is TRBV4-1 and J usage is TRBJ1-6; a weak D match, TRBD1 (5 bases). Trimming removed 4 bases from V and 8 bases from J, with 12 bases in between. CDR3 length equals 14 residues. Germline loops: CDR1 MGHRA, CDR2 YSYEKL. The CDR3 DNA follows: TGCGCCAGCAGCCCCCAGGGACGCGATTCACCCCTCCACTTT. Its protein product is CASSPQGRDSPLHF.

The J gene is TRBJ2-1, the V gene TRBV6-1; TRBD1 or TRBD2 may be the D gene (6 bases each). Looked up from germline, CDR1 is MNHNS and CDR2 is SASEGT. This CDR3 comprises 15 residues. V lost 3 bases and J 4 bases, leaving 13 bases between the germline ends. Here the CDR3 DNA reads TGTGCCAGCAGTGATGGGGGGCAGGGGTACAATGAGCAGTTCTTC. Amino acid sequence: CASSDGGQGYNEQFF.

The CDR3 DNA sequence: TGTGCCAGCAGCCCCGGGGGCCTAGCGGGGCGCACAGATACGCAGTATTTT. Translating it yields CASSPGGLAGRTDTQYF. The rearrangement links TRBV13 to TRBJ2-3; 9 nucleotides match TRBD2. Germline V gene lookup returns CDR1 PRHDT and CDR2 FYEKMQ (reference sequence). The length of the CDR3 is 17 residues. With V trimmed by 5 bases and J by 1 base, 10 bases remained unmatched.

This clone was seen just once. This rearrangement joins TRBV7-9 to TRBJ1-3; 9 positions match TRBD1. The CDR3 loop spans 19 amino acids. V was pared by 4 bases and J by 0 bases, with 13 bases of the junction left unmatched. In germline, CDR1 is SEHNR, CDR2 FQNEAQ (reference sequence). This CDR3 is CASSYYGTGPPNSGNTIYF. DNA of the CDR3: TGTGCCAGCAGCTATTACGGGACAGGGCCCCCAAACTCTGGAAACACCATATATTTT.

As regards this clone: Other nucleotide sequences in the sample specify the same CDR3. The chain couples TRBV7-8 to TRBJ2-5; no definite D call. The CDR3 length is 11 residues. Germline V lookup: CDR1 SGHVS, CDR2 FQNEAQ. The CDR3 is CASSPQETQYF. Here the CDR3 DNA reads TGTGCGTCCAGCCCCCAAGAGACCCAGTACTTC.